This T cell receptor beta chain was obtained from a study of immune evolution from preneoplasia to lung adenocarcinoma. This CDR3 is 12 amino acids long. V was trimmed by 6 bases and J by 0 bases, leaving 6 bases between them. Per the germline V gene, CDR1 is SQVTM and CDR2 is ANQGSEA. Data came from immunoSEQ multiplex PCR; TCRdb stores just in-frame clones and leaves some out. The table lists a few thousand clones, 65% to 90% of them singletons. This clonotype was obtained from a person between 45 and 65 years old with lung adenocarcinoma. The V gene is TRBV29-1, the J gene TRBJ1-5; a weak D match, TRBD1 (5 bases). What was sequenced was FFPE normal lung tissue adjacent to the tumor. CDR3 loop: CSVGDSNQPQHF. CDR3 nucleotides: TGCAGCGTGGGGGATAGCAATCAGCCCCAGCATTTT.